Detailed here is one TCR beta chain. Random hexamers primed reverse transcription of about 0.5 to 1 ug RNA. MiXCR, run by TCRdb on the immunoSEQ multiplex PCR reads, gives a single entry per CDR3 protein. Of 95,000 to 150,000 distinct CDR3 sequences in the sample, 90% to 95% were seen once. This specimen belongs to a study of CD8 T cells in Susac syndrome. V was shortened by 1 base and J by 1 base, with 10 bases between the two germline ends. The CDR3 totals 15 residues. Germline V gene data show CDR1 as LNHNV and CDR2 as YYDKDF (reference sequence). This sequence originates from a human donor with Susac syndrome. The chain links TRBV15 to TRBJ2-5, with a possible D match to TRBD2 (6 bases). The sample taken for sequencing was CD8+ T cells from PBMCs. The CDR3 nucleotides read TGTGCCACCAGCAGAGGGTTGGGGGGCCAAGAGACCCAGTACTTC. Protein: CATSRGLGGQETQYF.